This TCR beta chain stems from a study of beta chain features in type 1 diabetes. The study's findings and limits: Type 1 diabetes patients had TCRB CDR3s that were shorter (moderately but significantly so) in all four CD4+ subsets.

As concerns this clone: Its target is not known.

cDNA synthesis used the whole RNA isolate, giving expressed TCRB sequences. Clones were read by immunoSEQ multiplex PCR, and TCRdb kept only the in-frame ones, dropping some. This sample has some 350,000 clones, with approximately 13% found just once. The CDR3 runs 14 residues. Germline CDR1 and CDR2: SNHLY and FYNNEI. The trim removed 6 bases at V and 5 bases at J, leaving 6 bases unmatched. The receptor was isolated from a woman younger than 35 with type 1 diabetes. The sequencing input was naive CD4+ T cells from blood. V usage is TRBV2 and J usage is TRBJ2-5, with 10 bases fitting TRBD2. CDR3 sequence (DNA): TGTGCCAGCAGGGGGACTAGCGTTTGGGAGACCCAGTACTTC. It encodes CASRGTSVWETQYF.